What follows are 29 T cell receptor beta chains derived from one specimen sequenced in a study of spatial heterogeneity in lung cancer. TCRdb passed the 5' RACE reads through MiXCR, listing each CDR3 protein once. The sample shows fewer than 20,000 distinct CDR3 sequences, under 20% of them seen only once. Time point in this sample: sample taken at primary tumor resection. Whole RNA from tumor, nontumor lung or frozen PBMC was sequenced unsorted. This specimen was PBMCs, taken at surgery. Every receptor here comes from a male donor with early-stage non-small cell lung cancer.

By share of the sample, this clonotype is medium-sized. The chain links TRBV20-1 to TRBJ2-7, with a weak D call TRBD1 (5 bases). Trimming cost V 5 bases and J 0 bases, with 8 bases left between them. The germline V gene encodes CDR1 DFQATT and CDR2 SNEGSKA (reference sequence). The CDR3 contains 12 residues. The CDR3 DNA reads TGCAGTGCTCAGCAGGGCTCCTACGAGCAGTACTTC. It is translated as CSAQQGSYEQYF.

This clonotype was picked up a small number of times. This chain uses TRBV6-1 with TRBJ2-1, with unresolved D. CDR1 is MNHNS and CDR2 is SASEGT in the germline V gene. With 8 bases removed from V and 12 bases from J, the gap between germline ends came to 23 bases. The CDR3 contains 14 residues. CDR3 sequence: CASHGPATGRGQFF. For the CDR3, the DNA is TGTGCCAGCCATGGCCCAGCGACTGGTCGAGGGCAGTTCTTC.

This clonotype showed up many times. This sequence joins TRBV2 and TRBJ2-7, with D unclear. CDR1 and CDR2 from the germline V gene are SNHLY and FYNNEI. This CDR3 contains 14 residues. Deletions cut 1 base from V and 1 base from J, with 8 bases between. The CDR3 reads CASSEEDGSYEQYF. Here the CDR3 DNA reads TGTGCCAGCAGTGAAGAGGACGGTTCCTACGAGCAGTACTTC.

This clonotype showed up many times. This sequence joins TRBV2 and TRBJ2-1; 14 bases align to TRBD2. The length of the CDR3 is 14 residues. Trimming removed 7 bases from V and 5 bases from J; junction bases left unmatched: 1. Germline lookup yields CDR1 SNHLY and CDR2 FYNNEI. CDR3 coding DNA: TGTGCCAGCATGGGACTAGCGGGGGACAATGAGCAGTTCTTC. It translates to CASMGLAGDNEQFF.

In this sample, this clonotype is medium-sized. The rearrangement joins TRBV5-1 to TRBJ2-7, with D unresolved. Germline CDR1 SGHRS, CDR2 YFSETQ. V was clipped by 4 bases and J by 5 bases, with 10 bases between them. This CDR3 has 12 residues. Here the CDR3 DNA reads TGCGCCAGCAGCCTGAACCCTAACGAGCAGTACTTC. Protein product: CASSLNPNEQYF.

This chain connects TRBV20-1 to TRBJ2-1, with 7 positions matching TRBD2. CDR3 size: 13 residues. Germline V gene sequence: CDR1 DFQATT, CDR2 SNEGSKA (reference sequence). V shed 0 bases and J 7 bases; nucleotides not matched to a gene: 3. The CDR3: CSARDGGGNEQFF. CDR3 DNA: TGCAGTGCTAGAGATGGGGGGGGGAATGAGCAGTTCTTC.

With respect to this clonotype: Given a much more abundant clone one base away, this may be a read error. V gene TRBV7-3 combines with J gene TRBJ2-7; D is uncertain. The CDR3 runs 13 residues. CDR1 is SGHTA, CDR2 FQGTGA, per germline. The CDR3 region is CGSSLSTNYEQYF. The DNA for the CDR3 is TGTGGCAGCAGCTTAAGCACCAACTACGAGCAGTACTTC.

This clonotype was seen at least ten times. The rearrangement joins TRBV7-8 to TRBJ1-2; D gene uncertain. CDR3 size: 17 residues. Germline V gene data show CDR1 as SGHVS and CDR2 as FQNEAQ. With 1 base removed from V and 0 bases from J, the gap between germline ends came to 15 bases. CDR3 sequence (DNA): TGTGCCAGCAGCTTAGTTGTCAGACCAACCTCTAACTATGGCTACACCTTC. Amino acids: CASSLVVRPTSNYGYTF.

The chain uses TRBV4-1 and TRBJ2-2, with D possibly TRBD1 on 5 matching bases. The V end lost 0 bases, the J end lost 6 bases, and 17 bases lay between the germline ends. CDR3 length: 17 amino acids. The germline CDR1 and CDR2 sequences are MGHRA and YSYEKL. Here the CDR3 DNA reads TGCGCCAGCAGCCAAGATAACCAAGGGGCGCAGGCCGGGGAGCTGTTTTTT. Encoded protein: CASSQDNQGAQAGELFF.

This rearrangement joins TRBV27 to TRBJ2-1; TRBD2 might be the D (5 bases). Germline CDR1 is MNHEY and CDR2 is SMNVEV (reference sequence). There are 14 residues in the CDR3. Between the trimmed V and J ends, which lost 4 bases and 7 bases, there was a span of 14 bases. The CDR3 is CASSSPGIINEQFF. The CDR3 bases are TGTGCCAGCAGTTCGCCGGGGATTATAAATGAGCAGTTCTTC.

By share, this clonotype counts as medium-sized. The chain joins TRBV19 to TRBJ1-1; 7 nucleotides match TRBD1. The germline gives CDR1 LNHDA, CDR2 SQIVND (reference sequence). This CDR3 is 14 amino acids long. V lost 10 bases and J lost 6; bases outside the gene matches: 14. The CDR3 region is CATTGDRGLAEAFF. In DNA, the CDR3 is TGTGCCACCACAGGGGACCGCGGATTGGCTGAAGCTTTCTTT.

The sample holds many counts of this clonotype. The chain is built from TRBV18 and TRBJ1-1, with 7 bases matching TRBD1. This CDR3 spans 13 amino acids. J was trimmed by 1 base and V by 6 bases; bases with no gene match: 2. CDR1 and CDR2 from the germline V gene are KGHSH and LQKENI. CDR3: CASSQGENTEAFF. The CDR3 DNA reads TGTGCCAGCTCGCAGGGGGAGAACACTGAAGCTTTCTTT. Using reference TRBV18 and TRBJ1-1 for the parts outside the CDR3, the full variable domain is NAGVMQNPRHLVRRRGQEARLRCSPMKGHSHVYWYRQLPEEGLKFMVYLQKENIIDESGMPKERFSAEFPKEGPSILRIQQVVRGDSAAYFCASSQGENTEAFFGQGTRLTVV.

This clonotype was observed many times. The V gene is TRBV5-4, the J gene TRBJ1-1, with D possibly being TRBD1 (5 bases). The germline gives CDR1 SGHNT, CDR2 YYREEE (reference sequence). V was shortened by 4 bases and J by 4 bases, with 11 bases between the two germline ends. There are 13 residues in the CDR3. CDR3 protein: CASSRGESTEAFF. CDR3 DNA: TGTGCCAGCAGCCGAGGGGAGAGCACTGAAGCTTTCTTT.

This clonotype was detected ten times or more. CDR3 sequence reads: CASSEGIGARAEAFF. The DNA of the CDR3 is TGTGCCAGCAGTGAAGGTATAGGGGCGCGGGCTGAAGCTTTCTTT. This chain connects TRBV2 to TRBJ1-1, with D tentatively TRBD1 (5 bases). V lost 1 base and J lost 6, with 15 bases in between. The germline gives CDR1 SNHLY, CDR2 FYNNEI. This CDR3 is 15 amino acids long. The full variable domain, rest sourced from reference TRBV2 and TRBJ1-1, is EPEVTQTPSHQVTQMGQEVILRCVPISNHLYFYWYRQILGQKVEFLVSFYNNEISEKSEIFDDQFSVERPDGSNFTLKIRSTKLEDSAMYFCASSEGIGARAEAFFGQGTRLTVV.

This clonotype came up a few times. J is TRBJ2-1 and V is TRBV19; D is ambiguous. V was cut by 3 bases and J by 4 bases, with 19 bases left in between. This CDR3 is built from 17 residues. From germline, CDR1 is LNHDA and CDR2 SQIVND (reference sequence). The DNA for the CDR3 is TGTGCCAGTAGTATGCCCGGTTCCCCAGTCTGGTACAATGAGCAGTTCTTC. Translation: CASSMPGSPVWYNEQFF.

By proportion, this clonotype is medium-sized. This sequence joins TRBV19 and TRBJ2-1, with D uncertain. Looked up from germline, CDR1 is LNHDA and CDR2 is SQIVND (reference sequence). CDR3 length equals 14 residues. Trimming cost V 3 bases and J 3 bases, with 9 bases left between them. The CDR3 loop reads CASSIRLYYNEQFF. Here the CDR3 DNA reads TGTGCCAGTAGTATCCGCCTGTACTACAATGAGCAGTTCTTC. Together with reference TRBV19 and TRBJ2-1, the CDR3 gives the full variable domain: DGGITQSPKYLFRKEGQNVTLSCEQNLNHDAMYWYRQDPGQGLRLIYYSQIVNDFQKGDIAEGYSVSREKKESFPLTVTSAQKNPTAFYLCASSIRLYYNEQFFGPGTRLTVL.

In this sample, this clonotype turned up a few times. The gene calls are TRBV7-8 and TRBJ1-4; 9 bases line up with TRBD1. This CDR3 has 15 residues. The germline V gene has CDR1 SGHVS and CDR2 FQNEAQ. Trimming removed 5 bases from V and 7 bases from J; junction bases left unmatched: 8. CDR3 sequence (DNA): TGTGCCAGCAGCGAAAGAGGGACAGGGTCTGAAAAACTGTTTTTT. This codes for CASSERGTGSEKLFF.

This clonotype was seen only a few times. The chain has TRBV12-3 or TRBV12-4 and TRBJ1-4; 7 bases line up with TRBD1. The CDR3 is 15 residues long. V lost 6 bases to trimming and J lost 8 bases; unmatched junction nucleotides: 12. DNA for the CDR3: TGTGCCAGCAGAGACTCAACAGGGGTACGAGAAAAACTGTTTTTT. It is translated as CASRDSTGVREKLFF.

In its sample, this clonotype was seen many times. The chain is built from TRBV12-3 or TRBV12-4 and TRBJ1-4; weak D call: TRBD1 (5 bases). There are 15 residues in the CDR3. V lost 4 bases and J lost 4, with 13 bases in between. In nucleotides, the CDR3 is TGTGCCAGCAGTTCCCAGGGAATCGGTAATGAAAAACTGTTTTTT. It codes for CASSSQGIGNEKLFF.

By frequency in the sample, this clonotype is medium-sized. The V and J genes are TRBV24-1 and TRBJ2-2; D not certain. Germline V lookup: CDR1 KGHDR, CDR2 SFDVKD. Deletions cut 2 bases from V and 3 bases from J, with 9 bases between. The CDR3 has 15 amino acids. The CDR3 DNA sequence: TGTGCCACCAGTGATTCCCAGGCGGACACCGGGGAGCTGTTTTTT. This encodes CATSDSQADTGELFF.

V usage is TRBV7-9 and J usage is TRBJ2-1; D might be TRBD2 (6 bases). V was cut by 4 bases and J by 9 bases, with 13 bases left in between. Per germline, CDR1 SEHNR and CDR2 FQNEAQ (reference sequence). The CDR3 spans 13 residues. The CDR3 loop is CASSSSGLGEQFF. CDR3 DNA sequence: TGTGCCAGCAGCTCGAGCGGGCTCGGTGAGCAGTTCTTC.

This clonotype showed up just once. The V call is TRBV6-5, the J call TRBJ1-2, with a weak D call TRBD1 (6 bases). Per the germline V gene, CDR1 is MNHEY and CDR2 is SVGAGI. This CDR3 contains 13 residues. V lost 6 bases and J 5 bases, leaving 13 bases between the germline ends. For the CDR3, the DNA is TGTGCCAGCAGCTTGACAGGAGCATATGGCTACACCTTC. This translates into CASSLTGAYGYTF.

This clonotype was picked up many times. DNA for the CDR3: TGTGCCAGCAGCCCCCGGAACACAGATACGCAGTATTTT. Its translation is CASSPRNTDTQYF. The chain is built from TRBV7-3 and TRBJ2-3; D remains ambiguous. Germline CDR1 is SGHTA and CDR2 is FQGTGA. The ends were cut back, 5 bases at V and 2 bases at J, with 8 bases in the middle. The CDR3 runs 13 residues. The entire variable domain, with the rest obtained from reference TRBV7-3 and TRBJ2-3, is as follows: GAGVSQTPSNKVTEKGKYVELRCDPISGHTALYWYRQSLGQGPEFLIYFQGTGAADDSGLPNDRFFAVRPEGSVSTLKIQRTERGDSAVYLCASSPRNTDTQYFGPGTRLTVL.

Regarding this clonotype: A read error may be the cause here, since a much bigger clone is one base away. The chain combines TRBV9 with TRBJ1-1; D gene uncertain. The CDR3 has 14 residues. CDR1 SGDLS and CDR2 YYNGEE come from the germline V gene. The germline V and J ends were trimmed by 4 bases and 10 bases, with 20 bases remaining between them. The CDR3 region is CASSIEPQAGVAFF. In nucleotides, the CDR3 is TGTGCCAGCAGCATAGAGCCCCAGGCTGGAGTAGCTTTCTTT.

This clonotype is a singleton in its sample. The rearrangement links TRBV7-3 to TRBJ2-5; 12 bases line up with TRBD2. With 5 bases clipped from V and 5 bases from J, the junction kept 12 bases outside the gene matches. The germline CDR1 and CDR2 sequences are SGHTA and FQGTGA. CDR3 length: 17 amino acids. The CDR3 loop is CASSRTHGLAGQETQYF. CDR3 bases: TGTGCCAGCAGCCGTACCCACGGACTAGCGGGGCAGGAGACCCAGTACTTC.

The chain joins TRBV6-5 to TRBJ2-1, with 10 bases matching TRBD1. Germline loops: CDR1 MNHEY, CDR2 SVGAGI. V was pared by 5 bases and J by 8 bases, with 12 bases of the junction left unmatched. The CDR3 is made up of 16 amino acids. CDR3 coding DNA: TGTGCCAGCAGTCCGTTCCCGGACAGGGGGACGCATGAGCAGTTCTTC. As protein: CASSPFPDRGTHEQFF.

CDR3 loop: CSVGSYSGNTIYF. CDR3 DNA sequence: TGCAGCGTTGGCTCTTACTCTGGAAACACCATATATTTT. This chain connects TRBV29-1 to TRBJ1-3; D gene unclear. CDR1 is SQVTM and CDR2 is ANQGSEA in the germline V gene. This CDR3 has 13 amino acids. The V end lost 4 bases, the J end lost 0 bases, and 7 bases lay between the germline ends.

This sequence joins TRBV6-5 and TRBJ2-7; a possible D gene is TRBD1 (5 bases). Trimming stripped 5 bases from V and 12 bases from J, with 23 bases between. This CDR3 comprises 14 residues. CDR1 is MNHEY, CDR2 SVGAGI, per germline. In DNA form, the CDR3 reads TGTGCCAGCAGTAGACGTGACAGCCTCCGAAGTCTGTACTTC. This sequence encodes CASSRRDSLRSLYF.

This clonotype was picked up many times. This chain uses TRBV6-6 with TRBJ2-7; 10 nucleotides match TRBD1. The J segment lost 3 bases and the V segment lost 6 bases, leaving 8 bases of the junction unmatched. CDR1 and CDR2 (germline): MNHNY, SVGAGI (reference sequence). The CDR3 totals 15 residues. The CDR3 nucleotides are TGTGCCAGCAGCCAGGGACAGGGGTTTTTCTACGAGCAGTACTTC. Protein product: CASSQGQGFFYEQYF.